This TCR beta chain was identified in a study of technical replicates of blood from a handful of donors. This CDR3 comprises 18 residues. In germline, CDR1 is MDHEN, CDR2 SYDVKM. Trimming cost V 6 bases and J 10 bases; bases outside gene matches: 19. The method was immunoSEQ multiplex PCR; TCRdb's version includes in-frame clones alone and lacks a portion of them. The table lists about 90,000 clones, roughly 94% of them singletons, with more than 0.2% in the top ten. This receptor was taken from a human donor in good health. The chain combines TRBV28 with TRBJ2-1, with 12 bases fitting TRBD1. The sample was T cells isolated from PBMCs. The CDR3 DNA reads TGTGCCAGCAGGTCCGGGACAGGGGGCCTCAAATGGGTGAAGGAGCAGTTCTTC. This codes for CASRSGTGGLKWVKEQFF.